Presented here are 22 T cell receptor beta chains from one specimen sequenced in a study of blood T cell repertoires in COVID-19. The assay was immunoSEQ multiplex PCR, and TCRdb's table has in-frame clones only and misses some. Altogether approximately 200,000 clones are present, around 90% being singletons, with the ten largest covering 2% to 2.5%. Sequenced material: PBMCs or T cells enriched from blood (not recorded which). The receptors here all came from a woman in her twenties or thirties who had recovered from COVID-19.

This chain joins TRBV5-1 and TRBJ1-3; D is unclear. Trimming left V 3 bases short and J 4 bases short, with 5 bases between. This CDR3 spans 12 amino acids. From germline, CDR1 is SGHRS and CDR2 YFSETQ. The CDR3 DNA is TGCGCCAGCAGCTCAACAGGAAACACCATATATTTT. Translation: CASSSTGNTIYF.

This chain's CDR3 is CATSPRNSNQPQHF. The CDR3 DNA reads TGTGCCACCAGCCCTAGGAATAGCAATCAGCCCCAGCATTTT. The genes are TRBV24-1 and TRBJ1-5; D gene uncertain. V lost 7 bases and J 0 bases, leaving 9 bases between the germline ends. CDR1 and CDR2 (germline): KGHDR, SFDVKD. CDR3 length: 14 amino acids.

The chain uses TRBV25-1 and TRBJ1-2, with a possible D match to TRBD1 (6 bases). Germline lookup yields CDR1 MGHDK and CDR2 SYGVNS. This CDR3 spans 15 amino acids. Trimming took off 7 bases at V and 8 bases at J, with 23 bases between the two ends. This CDR3 is CASTSGAQGRGGYTF. As DNA, the CDR3 is TGTGCCAGCACCTCTGGGGCCCAGGGGCGAGGAGGCTACACCTTC.

The chain employs TRBV19 and TRBJ2-2; no clear D gene. Germline CDR1 and CDR2: LNHDA and SQIVND (reference sequence). Deletions cut 0 bases from V and 6 bases from J, with 11 bases between. This CDR3 region has 15 residues. CDR3: CASSIDLRVPGELFF. In DNA, the CDR3 is TGTGCCAGTAGTATAGATCTTCGGGTTCCCGGGGAGCTGTTTTTT.

The genes are TRBV2 and TRBJ1-2; D may be TRBD1 (5 bases). CDR3 length: 16 amino acids. Germline V gene sequence: CDR1 SNHLY, CDR2 FYNNEI. Deletions cut 3 bases from V and 6 bases from J, with 20 bases between. CDR3: CASSEAPNLKGNGYTF. In DNA, the CDR3 is TGTGCCAGCAGTGAGGCCCCTAACTTGAAGGGGAATGGCTACACCTTC. Full variable domain (outside the CDR3, taken from reference TRBV2 and TRBJ1-2): EPEVTQTPSHQVTQMGQEVILRCVPISNHLYFYWYRQILGQKVEFLVSFYNNEISEKSEIFDDQFSVERPDGSNFTLKIRSTKLEDSAMYFCASSEAPNLKGNGYTFGSGTRLTVV.

The genes are TRBV19 and TRBJ2-3, with 8 bases identical to TRBD1. The CDR3 is made up of 13 amino acids. CDR1 is LNHDA, CDR2 SQIVND, per germline (reference sequence). V dropped 9 bases and J dropped 6; count of bases not matched to a gene: 8. The CDR3 protein is CASADRAMDTQYF. CDR3 in DNA: TGTGCCAGCGCGGACAGGGCTATGGATACGCAGTATTTT.

The V and J genes are TRBV6-4 and TRBJ1-2, with no clear D. V gave up 2 bases and J gave up 7 bases, with 14 bases separating them. The CDR3 is made up of 14 amino acids. In germline, CDR1 is MRHNA, CDR2 SNTAGT. The CDR3 DNA reads as TGTGCCAGCAGTGACAACGCCAAGCTGAGTGGCTACACCTTC. It is translated as CASSDNAKLSGYTF.

In its sample, this clone was seen once. The CDR3 is CASSLGADLYGYTF. For the CDR3, the DNA is TGTGCCAGCAGTTTAGGGGCGGACCTCTATGGCTACACCTTC. This chain connects TRBV27 to TRBJ1-2, with D maybe TRBD1 (5 bases). Trimming removed 2 bases at V and 4 bases at J, with 11 bases between. CDR1 is MNHEY, CDR2 SMNVEV, per germline (reference sequence). CDR3 length: 14 residues.

The chain uses TRBV6-2 or TRBV6-3 and TRBJ2-4; 13 nucleotides agree with TRBD2. Germline V gene lookup returns CDR1 MNHEY and CDR2 SVGEGT. The V gene end was trimmed by 4 bases and the J gene end by 1 base; junction bases not matched to a gene: 1. The CDR3 has 16 residues. The CDR3 DNA reads as TGTGCCAGCAGTTCGGGACTAGCGGGGGCCAAAAACATTCAGTACTTC. It specifies CASSSGLAGAKNIQYF.

The V gene is TRBV5-6, the J gene TRBJ1-3, with a tentative D call TRBD1 (6 bases). Trimming took 0 bases from V and 4 from J, leaving 8 bases between them. The CDR3 extends over 14 amino acids. Germline lookup yields CDR1 SGHDT and CDR2 YYEEEE. The DNA of the CDR3 is TGTGCCAGCAGCTTGGACAGGGTGGGAAACACCATATATTTT. As protein: CASSLDRVGNTIYF.

This chain uses TRBV24-1 with TRBJ1-1; D remains ambiguous. This CDR3 has 14 amino acids. The V gene's germline CDR1 is KGHDR and CDR2 SFDVKD. The V and J ends lost 10 bases and 0 bases respectively, with 14 bases between them. The CDR3 DNA sequence: TGTGCCACTACCGCGGGAGCCATGAACACTGAAGCTTTCTTT. This codes for CATTAGAMNTEAFF.

V and J are TRBV6-6 and TRBJ1-5; D gene ambiguous. V was cut by 6 bases and J by 6 bases, with 12 bases left in between. Looked up from germline, CDR1 is MNHNY and CDR2 is SVGAGI (reference sequence). The CDR3 contains 13 residues. The CDR3 DNA reads TGTGCCAGCAGAGCCGAGTTGTTTCAGCCCCAGCATTTT. Translating gives CASRAELFQPQHF.

The chain recombines TRBV11-2 with TRBJ1-1; 12 positions agree with TRBD1. The length of the CDR3 is 19 residues. With V trimmed by 1 base and J by 3 bases, 12 bases remained unmatched. Germline V CDR1 and CDR2: SGHAT, FQNNGV. CDR3 in DNA: TGTGCCAGCAGCTTAGGTACGGGACAGGGGGCCCGTAGGGACACTGAAGCTTTCTTT. It is translated as CASSLGTGQGARRDTEAFF. Supplemented by reference TRBV11-2 and TRBJ1-1, the full variable domain reads EAGVAQSPRYKIIEKRQSVAFWCNPISGHATLYWYQQILGQGPKLLIQFQNNGVVDDSQLPKDRFSAERLKGVDSTLKIQPAKLEDSAVYLCASSLGTGQGARRDTEAFFGQGTRLTVV.

The chain links TRBV7-2 to TRBJ1-4, with TRBD1 identical over 7 bases. Germline lookup yields CDR1 SGHTA and CDR2 FQGNSA. This CDR3 spans 14 amino acids. The junction had 4 bases not matched to a gene; V was cut back by 1 base and J by 8 bases. The CDR3 DNA reads TGTGCCAGCAGCTTAGGACAGGGTGAAGAAAAACTGTTTTTT. Translated, it gives CASSLGQGEEKLFF.

The rearrangement links TRBV4-2 to TRBJ1-2; tentatively, D is TRBD1 (5 bases). The CDR3 is 12 residues long. The V gene lost 2 bases and the J gene lost 10 bases, with 11 bases spanning the gap. Germline loops: CDR1 LGHNA, CDR2 YNFKEQ. The CDR3 nucleotides are TGTGCCAGCAGCCAAAGCGGGGCAGACTACACCTTC. Protein product: CASSQSGADYTF.

V and J are TRBV6-5 and TRBJ1-6; tentatively, D is TRBD1 (6 bases). The germline gives CDR1 MNHEY, CDR2 SVGAGI. With 6 bases removed from V and 6 bases from J, the gap between germline ends came to 6 bases. The CDR3 totals 12 residues. CDR3 DNA sequence: TGTGCCAGCAGCAGGGGTAATTCACCCCTCCACTTT. It specifies CASSRGNSPLHF.

The genes are TRBV7-3 and TRBJ2-5; 11 bases align to TRBD2. The CDR3 loop spans 15 amino acids. The germline V gene encodes CDR1 SGHTA and CDR2 FQGTGA. V trimming: 3 bases; J trimming: 1 base; junction bases outside the gene matches: 1. The CDR3 sequence: CASSLGLAAQETQYF. In DNA form, the CDR3 reads TGTGCCAGCAGCTTGGGACTAGCGGCCCAAGAGACCCAGTACTTC. Full variable domain (rest looked up from reference TRBV7-3 and TRBJ2-5): GAGVSQTPSNKVTEKGKYVELRCDPISGHTALYWYRQSLGQGPEFLIYFQGTGAADDSGLPNDRFFAVRPEGSVSTLKIQRTERGDSAVYLCASSLGLAAQETQYFGPGTRLLVL.

The rearrangement joins TRBV11-2 to TRBJ2-7; 13 nucleotides align to TRBD2. Germline CDR1 is SGHAT and CDR2 is FQNNGV. The CDR3 loop spans 18 amino acids. Trimming removed 4 bases from V and 1 base from J; junction bases left unmatched: 10. The CDR3: CASSSRTSGSTRSYEQYF. CDR3 nucleotides: TGTGCCAGCAGCTCCCGGACTAGCGGGAGCACTAGGTCCTACGAGCAGTACTTC.

As to this clone: A read error may produce the germline difference seen at one junction end. The chain uses TRBV18 and TRBJ2-5; TRBD1 aligns across 7 bases. Per germline, CDR1 KGHSH and CDR2 LQKENI. The length of the CDR3 is 17 residues. The CDR3 sequence is CASSPPVYRGREETQYF. The CDR3 bases are TGTGCCAGCTCCCCACCCGTTTACAGGGGACGAGAAGAGACCCAGTACTTC.

The chain recombines TRBV27 with TRBJ1-2; 7 nucleotides line up with TRBD1. V was pared by 4 bases and J by 2 bases, with 10 bases of the junction left unmatched. This CDR3 comprises 16 residues. Looked up from germline, CDR1 is MNHEY and CDR2 is SMNVEV (reference sequence). CDR3 region: CASSSALGQPNYGYTF. In DNA form, the CDR3 reads TGTGCCAGCAGTTCCGCCCTGGGACAGCCGAACTATGGCTACACCTTC.

This clone was observed a single time. Here the CDR3 reads CASSQEGPTGGYGYTF. The DNA of the CDR3 is TGCGCCAGCAGCCAAGAGGGGCCCACAGGGGGTTATGGCTACACCTTC. This chain uses TRBV4-3 with TRBJ1-2; TRBD1 agrees at 8 bases. The V gene's germline CDR1 is LGHNA and CDR2 YSLEER. This CDR3 spans 16 amino acids. V trimming: 0 bases; J trimming: 5 bases; junction bases outside the gene matches: 8.

The J gene is TRBJ2-7, the V gene TRBV21-1; TRBD2, the table's D call, was not compared with the DNA. TRBV21-1 is a pseudogene segment. CDR3 length: 15 residues. For the CDR3, the DNA is TGTGCCAGCAGCAAAGGGCCGGGGGTTGGCTACGAGCAGTACTTC. Translated: CASSKGPGVGYEQYF.